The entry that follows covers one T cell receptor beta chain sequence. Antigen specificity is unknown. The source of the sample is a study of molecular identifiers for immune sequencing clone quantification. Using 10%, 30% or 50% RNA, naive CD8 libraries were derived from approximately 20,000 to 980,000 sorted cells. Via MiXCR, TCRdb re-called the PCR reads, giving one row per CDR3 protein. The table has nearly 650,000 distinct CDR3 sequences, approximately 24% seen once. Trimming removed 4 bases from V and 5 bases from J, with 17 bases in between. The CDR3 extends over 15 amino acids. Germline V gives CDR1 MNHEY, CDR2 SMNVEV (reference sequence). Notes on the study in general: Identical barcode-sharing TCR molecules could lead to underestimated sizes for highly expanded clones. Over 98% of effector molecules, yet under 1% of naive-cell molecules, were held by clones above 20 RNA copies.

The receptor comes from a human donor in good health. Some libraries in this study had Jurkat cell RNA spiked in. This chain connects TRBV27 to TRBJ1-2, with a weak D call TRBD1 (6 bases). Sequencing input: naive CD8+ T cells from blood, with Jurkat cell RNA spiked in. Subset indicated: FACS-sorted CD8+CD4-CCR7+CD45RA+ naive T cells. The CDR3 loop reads CASSWAGASHYGYTF. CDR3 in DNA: TGTGCCAGCAGTTGGGCAGGGGCATCTCATTATGGCTACACCTTC.